This T cell receptor (beta chain) was recorded in a study of cytomegalovirus exposure and HLA in healthy donors. The PCR employed 60 Vbeta primers together with 13 Jbeta primers. This table comes from immunoSEQ multiplex PCR, and its TCRdb copy is limited to in-frame clones, with some not included. The data show over 150,000 clones, with about three quarters seen just once and more than 3.5% held by the top ten. The sequence was collected from a woman in her sixties or seventies in good health and CMV-seropositive. Sequencing was performed on PBMCs.

The CDR3 region is CASSPYAVTSSPLHF. The DNA of the CDR3 is TGTGCCAGCAGCCCTTACGCAGTGACTAGTTCACCCCTCCACTTT. This sequence joins TRBV7-2 and TRBJ1-6; D gene unclear. V gave up 5 bases and J gave up 9 bases, with 17 bases separating them. CDR3 length: 15 residues. CDR1 is SGHTA and CDR2 is FQGNSA in the germline V gene. The full variable domain, rest sourced from reference TRBV7-2 and TRBJ1-6, is GAGVSQSPSNKVTEKGKDVELRCDPISGHTALYWYRQSLGQGLEFLIYFQGNSAPDKSGLPSDRFSAERTGGSVSTLTIQRTQQEDSAVYLCASSPYAVTSSPLHFGNGTRLTVT.